This is a list of T cell receptor beta chains from one sample in a study of blood T cell repertoires in COVID-19. The repertoire was sequenced with immunoSEQ multiplex PCR; TCRdb's copy has only in-frame clones and lacks some. There are 110,000 to 150,000 clones in the sample; approximately 92% occur only once, and 2.5% to 3.5% lies in the top ten. Material: peripheral blood. The receptor source for this set is a woman aged 55-70 years with active COVID-19. Both conserved end residues are part of each CDR3. D genes are given only for firm matches. Where a row states a size, it is once, few, many or the class of an expanded clone; other rows omit it.

V,D,size,J,DNA,CDR3
TRBV27,-,-,TRBJ2-5,TGTGCCAGCTCACGTCAGGTGGGGGGGCGGGAGACCCAGTACTTC,CASSRQVGGRETQYF
TRBV21-1,-,-,TRBJ2-5,TGTGCCAGCAGCCCGGGGAGGTACCAGTACTTC,CASSPGRYQYF
TRBV3-1/TRBV3-2,TRBD1,-,TRBJ1-5,TGTGCCAGCAGCCAGGGGACAGGGGGCAATCAGCCCCAGCATTTT,CASSQGTGGNQPQHF
TRBV4-3,-,-,TRBJ2-3,TGCGCCAGCAGCCAAACCCCCAGGGGTAGCGCAGATACGCAGTATTTT,CASSQTPRGSADTQYF
TRBV7-3,TRBD2,-,TRBJ2-1,TGTGCCAGCAGCTTAATTAGCGGGAGGCGTTATGAGCAGTTCTTC,CASSLISGRRYEQFF
TRBV11-2,-,-,TRBJ2-1,TGTGCCAGCAGCTTAGACAGGGCTAGTGGGAATGAGCAGTTCTTC,CASSLDRASGNEQFF
TRBV9,TRBD2,-,TRBJ2-3,TGTGCCAGCAGCGAAGCGGGAGGGCCCGCAGATACGCAGTATTTT,CASSEAGGPADTQYF
TRBV18,TRBD2,-,TRBJ2-7,TGTGCCAGCTCACCGCGACTAGCGGGAGGCCTCAACGAGCAGTACTTC,CASSPRLAGGLNEQYF
TRBV6-1,TRBD2,-,TRBJ2-5,TGTGCCAGCAGTGATGCGACTAGCGCTCAAGAGACCCAGTACTTC,CASSDATSAQETQYF
TRBV7-3,-,-,TRBJ2-5,TGTGCCAGCAGCTTAAAGGGACAATCTCCCCAAGAGACCCAGTACTTC,CASSLKGQSPQETQYF
TRBV7-2,-,-,TRBJ2-7,TGTGCCAGCAGCATATCCTCGGGACTCCTCTCCTACGAGCAGTACTTC,CASSISSGLLSYEQYF
TRBV7-3,TRBD2,-,TRBJ2-1,TGTGCCAGCAGTTGGGCGGGAGGGAGAGGCAATGAGCAGTTCTTC,CASSWAGGRGNEQFF
TRBV28,TRBD1,few,TRBJ1-5,TGTGCCAGCGGACCCATTGGGGACAGGAGCTTTTATAGCAATCAGCCCCAGCATTTT,CASGPIGDRSFYSNQPQHF
TRBV7-6,-,-,TRBJ2-5,TGTGCCAGCAGCTACGCCGGGGAGACCCAGTACTTC,CASSYAGETQYF
TRBV20-1,TRBD2,-,TRBJ2-3,TGCAGTGCTAGTGCCGGGACTAGCGGGAGTGATACGCAGTATTTT,CSASAGTSGSDTQYF
TRBV3-1/TRBV3-2,-,-,TRBJ2-3,TGTGCCAGCAGTTTCGGGAGCGGCACAGATACGCAGTATTTT,CASSFGSGTDTQYF
TRBV5-8,TRBD2,-,TRBJ2-7,TGTGCCAGCCTGGGACTAGCCGTCTACGAGCAGTACTTC,CASLGLAVYEQYF
TRBV2,TRBD2,-,TRBJ2-2,TGTGCCAGCAGCGCGGGACTAGCGGGAGGGGGCGGGGAGCTGTTTTTT,CASSAGLAGGGGELFF
TRBV10-1,TRBD1,few,TRBJ1-5,TGCGCCAGCAGAGACAGGGATGAGCCCCAGCATTTT,CASRDRDEPQHF
TRBV11-2,TRBD1,-,TRBJ2-1,TGTGCCAGCAGCGCCGACAGGGGGGCTTACAATGAGCAGTTCTTC,CASSADRGAYNEQFF